The 20 T cell receptor beta chains below were found in one sample sequenced in a study of response to subunit inactivated influenza vaccine. MiXCR, run by TCRdb on the RT-PCR reads, gives a single entry per CDR3 protein. Among around 600,000 distinct CDR3 sequences listed, about 11% were seen once. This same sample was also taken into another study, of T cells expressing NK-cell markers. As that report states: The authors made TCR beta cDNA libraries by 5'RACE template switching. This switching added a universal primer site and UMIs.

Source: PBMCs from blood, taken on the day of vaccination. These receptor sequences come from a middle-aged man who received an inactivated influenza vaccine.

The CDR3 DNA reads TGTGCCAGCAGTTCAAGCGGGAGGAGGGGAAATGAGCAGTTCTTC. Encoded protein: CASSSSGRRGNEQFF. The gene calls are TRBV6-2 or TRBV6-3 and TRBJ2-1; 9 nucleotides align to TRBD2. CDR1 and CDR2 (germline): MNHEY, SVGEGT. This CDR3 is 15 amino acids long. V gave up 4 bases and J gave up 7 bases; unmatched junction bases: 8.

The chain is built from TRBV4-2 and TRBJ2-2; 8 nucleotides match TRBD1. The CDR3 loop spans 15 amino acids. CDR1 and CDR2 from the germline V gene are LGHNA and YNFKEQ. After removal of 3 bases from V and 9 bases from J, the junction contained 9 bases not matched to a gene. In DNA, the CDR3 is TGTGCCAGCAGCCAGAGACAGGGGTCGGCCCGGGAGCTGTTTTTT. Translation: CASSQRQGSARELFF.

In its sample, this clonotype was seen a few times. The rearrangement links TRBV12-3 or TRBV12-4 to TRBJ2-1, with TRBD2 identical over 10 bases. The CDR3 runs 15 residues. Germline trimming cut 5 bases from V and 3 bases from J; bases unmatched to any gene: 4. The CDR3 DNA reads TGTGCCAGCAGTACTCGGACTAGCGGCTACAATGAGCAGTTCTTC. Translation gives CASSTRTSGYNEQFF.

The gene calls are TRBV11-2 and TRBJ2-3; TRBD2 matches 13 bases. CDR3 length: 19 amino acids. The ends lost 4 bases at V and 2 bases at J; junction bases unmatched: 12. Germline V gene sequence: CDR1 SGHAT, CDR2 FQNNGV. CDR3 coding DNA: TGTGCCAGCAGCTCAGGACTAGCGGGGGAAACGGTTTACACAGATACGCAGTATTTT. Residues: CASSSGLAGETVYTDTQYF.

The chain has TRBV4-3 and TRBJ2-1; 13 bases are shared with TRBD2. Germline CDR1 is LGHNA and CDR2 is YSLEER. V shed 3 bases, J shed 4 bases, and the junction held 6 bases outside the gene matches. CDR3 length: 17 residues. The CDR3 DNA is TGCGCCAGCAGCCACAGGACTAGCGGGAGTAAGTACAATGAGCAGTTCTTC. It codes for CASSHRTSGSKYNEQFF.

The V and J genes are TRBV5-6 and TRBJ2-4, with no clear D. The CDR3 loop spans 13 amino acids. The V gene lost 4 bases and the J gene lost 8 bases, with 13 bases spanning the gap. From germline, CDR1 is SGHDT and CDR2 YYEEEE. CDR3 residues: CASSRPELDIQYF. As DNA, the CDR3 is TGTGCCAGCAGCCGACCAGAGCTGGACATTCAGTACTTC.

This chain links TRBV7-2 with TRBJ2-2, with D tentatively TRBD2 (6 bases). CDR3 length equals 16 residues. V was trimmed by 1 base and J by 1 base, leaving 10 bases between them. Germline lookup yields CDR1 SGHTA and CDR2 FQGNSA. CDR3 loop: CASSLVVGGNTGELFF. CDR3 nucleotide sequence: TGTGCCAGCAGCTTAGTGGTGGGGGGGAACACCGGGGAGCTGTTTTTT.

This clonotype was seen a few times. This chain uses TRBV7-2 with TRBJ2-7; 9 positions match TRBD2. Germline assignment: CDR1 SGHTA and CDR2 FQGNSA. V trimming: 1 base; J trimming: 5 bases; junction bases outside the gene matches: 6. This CDR3 spans 15 amino acids. The CDR3 DNA reads as TGTGCCAGCAGCTTAGTGGCGGGAGGGCCCAACGAGCAGTACTTC. Amino acids: CASSLVAGGPNEQYF.

The table lists this clonotype with a few counts. The chain is built from TRBV5-5 and TRBJ2-1; D gene ambiguous. Trimming took off 4 bases at V and 9 bases at J, with 14 bases between the two ends. The CDR3 has 13 amino acids. Germline values: CDR1 SGHKS, CDR2 YYEKEE (reference sequence). This CDR3 reads CASSPWANSEQFF. DNA for the CDR3: TGTGCCAGCAGCCCTTGGGCCAACAGTGAGCAGTTCTTC.

This chain uses TRBV18 with TRBJ2-2; D is possibly TRBD1 (6 bases). The V gene lost 3 bases and the J gene lost 4 bases, with 12 bases spanning the gap. CDR1 and CDR2 from the germline V gene are KGHSH and LQKENI. The CDR3 sequence is 15 residues long. CDR3 sequence reads: CASSPKTGPTGELFF. DNA for the CDR3: TGTGCCAGCTCACCGAAAACAGGGCCCACCGGGGAGCTGTTTTTT.

This clonotype was recorded a few times. This chain uses TRBV7-2 with TRBJ2-2; 8 nucleotides line up with TRBD1. The length of the CDR3 is 15 residues. V was clipped by 5 bases and J by 3 bases; unmatched bases: 5. In germline, CDR1 is SGHTA, CDR2 FQGNSA. CDR3 nucleotides: TGTGCCAGCAGCCTACAGACAGGGGACACCGGGGAGCTGTTTTTT. Protein product: CASSLQTGDTGELFF.

This clonotype has ten or more counts. The gene calls are TRBV4-3 and TRBJ2-3; 8 positions match TRBD2. The V gene end was trimmed by 2 bases and the J gene end by 1 base; junction bases not matched to a gene: 2. The length of the CDR3 is 15 residues. Germline CDR1 LGHNA, CDR2 YSLEER. CDR3 nucleotide sequence: TGCGCCAGCAGCCAATTTAGCGGGGGCACAGATACGCAGTATTTT. Translating gives CASSQFSGGTDTQYF.

Worth noting for this clonotype: An end of the junction does not agree with germline; a read error may underlie this. The V call is TRBV11-2, the J call TRBJ2-5; D not certain. The CDR3 is 13 residues long. Germline V gene data show CDR1 as SGHAT and CDR2 as FQNNGV. CDR3 sequence reads: CAISPSVDGTQYF. CDR3 bases: TGTGCCATCAGCCCCTCGGTGGATGGGACCCAGTACTTC.

The CDR3 spells CASSLAVGSNQPQHF. The CDR3 DNA follows: TGTGCCAGCAGTTTAGCAGTTGGGTCCAATCAGCCCCAGCATTTT. The rearrangement joins TRBV12-3 or TRBV12-4 to TRBJ1-5; no clear D gene. Trimming took 0 bases from V and 3 from J, leaving 9 bases between them. CDR3 length equals 15 residues.

The CDR3 DNA reads TGCGCCAGCAGCCCGGGACTAGCGGGGGCGATGTCGAACACCGGGGAGCTGTTTTTT. Translation gives CASSPGLAGAMSNTGELFF. The V gene is TRBV4-1, the J gene TRBJ2-2; 14 nucleotides line up with TRBD2. Trimming cost V 4 bases and J 0 bases; bases outside gene matches: 7. The CDR3 is made up of 19 amino acids. The germline gives CDR1 MGHRA, CDR2 YSYEKL.

The CDR3 loop reads CASSVARTSGLNAQYF. The DNA of the CDR3 is TGTGCCAGCAGCGTAGCTCGGACTAGCGGCCTCAACGCCCAGTACTTC. This sequence joins TRBV9 and TRBJ2-5; TRBD2 aligns across 10 bases. After removal of 0 bases from V and 9 bases from J, the junction contained 11 bases not matched to a gene. Germline values: CDR1 SGDLS, CDR2 YYNGEE. The CDR3 contains 16 residues.

The chain employs TRBV12-3 or TRBV12-4 and TRBJ2-5, with D perhaps TRBD1 or TRBD2 (6 bases each). V lost 6 bases and J 5 bases, leaving 13 bases between the germline ends. The CDR3 has 13 amino acids. The CDR3 loop is CASRALGGETQYF. For the CDR3, the DNA is TGTGCCAGCAGGGCACTAGGGGGGGAGACCCAGTACTTC.

This clonotype has a handful of counts. This sequence joins TRBV11-2 and TRBJ2-5; maybe TRBD1 (6 bases). Germline V CDR1 and CDR2: SGHAT, FQNNGV. The CDR3 has 14 residues. V shed 5 bases and J shed 5 bases, with 15 bases lying between them. The CDR3 is CASSLAQGLETQYF. CDR3 coding DNA: TGTGCCAGCAGCCTAGCTCAGGGGCTGGAGACCCAGTACTTC.

The chain combines TRBV15 with TRBJ2-2; maybe TRBD2 (6 bases). V was trimmed by 6 bases and J by 7 bases, leaving 15 bases between them. The length of the CDR3 is 14 residues. Germline V gives CDR1 LNHNV, CDR2 YYDKDF (reference sequence). The CDR3 sequence: CATREGVKGGELFF. The CDR3 DNA reads TGTGCCACCAGGGAGGGAGTTAAGGGCGGGGAGCTGTTTTTT.

This clonotype has just a few counts. V usage is TRBV6-2 or TRBV6-3 and J usage is TRBJ1-5; D is unclear. The CDR3 extends over 15 amino acids. From germline, CDR1 is MNHEY and CDR2 SVGEGT. V gave up 2 bases and J gave up 7 bases, with 15 bases separating them. The CDR3 here is CASSYVSVKGQPQHF. The CDR3 DNA sequence: TGTGCCAGCAGTTACGTTTCAGTGAAAGGCCAGCCCCAGCATTTT.